Sequencing of this T cell receptor beta chain was carried out in a study of T cells after yellow fever vaccination (dated by TCRdb to the late 2010s). Study-wide context: Libraries from fractions with low cell numbers were prepared with the SMART-Seq v4 Ultra Low Input RNA kit. To follow T-cell clones before and after both primary and booster YFV17D yellow fever vaccination, bulk TCR alpha and beta repertoires underwent longitudinal sequencing. Two healthy male donors, one aged 18 to 30 and one aged 30 to 40 years, were included in the cohort. Blood was collected at multiple timepoints before and after primary and secondary immunization, and bulk PBMC replicates and cell subsets were isolated. General study outcomes and caveats: Most clones expanded after primary vaccination (around 96% of CD4 and roughly 90% of CD8) were re-detected after the booster, suggesting that broad memory maintenance occurred. A small share of clonotypes occurred in both CD4 and CD8 compartments, likely arising from convergent recombination. Compared with the primary T-cell response, the secondary T-cell response was faster but weaker, reaching its peak on day 5 rather than on day 15. Because only two donors were included in the study, the extent to which the findings can be generalized is limited. Because abundant contaminating clonotypes from the bulk population could be contained in FACS-sorted repertoires, computational filtering was required.

The label giving this sample's treatment or condition can be read as: live attenuated yellow fever vaccine strain. At each blood-draw timepoint, two biological replicates of bulk PBMCs were collected. PBMCs were isolated from peripheral blood using a standard Ficoll-Paque protocol. RNA was extracted with TriZol from bulk PBMCs, CD4 and CD8 fractions, and dextramer-positive and dextramer-negative fractions. The CDR3 sequence holds 15 residues, the cysteine and phenylalanine included. Here the CDR3 DNA is all that survives: 45 bases in frame from base 1. Trimming removed 2 bases from V and 6 bases from J; the gene matches leave 5 bases unexplained. Based on the germline V gene, the CDR1 and CDR2 sequences are SGHTA and FQGNSA. TCRdb lists the instrument as Illumina NovaSeq 6000. TCR cDNA was made using 5'RACE template switching, a step that added a universal primer site and unique molecular identifiers. Priming of cDNA synthesis was performed from both the TCR alpha and TCR beta constant segments. Libraries were amplified in two PCR steps, with sample barcodes and sequencing adapters added in the second step. Sequencing of libraries was performed on Illumina HiSeq 2500 (2x100 bp) or NovaSeq (2x150 bp). The study's own analysis went as follows. MIGEC was used to demultiplex reads and collapse the reads into UMI consensus sequences, and MiXCR was used for V(D)J alignment. Vaccine-responding clonotypes were identified with edgeR using replicate PBMC samples, with FDR below 0.01 and a log2 fold change above 5 up to day 15 being required. Each bulk clonotype was labeled CD4 or CD8 based on which sequenced repertoire, CD4 or CD8, contained the clonotype at higher abundance. Using fastp trimming at Q25 and MiXCR clonotype assembly, TCRdb reanalyzed the public sequencing data and kept in-frame beta chains. Here each entry gathers all rows of one CDR3 protein and keeps the most common genes and DNA. The V and J calls were determined by TCRdb, not by the authors. Counted in this sample were just over 300,000 distinct CDR3 sequences; less than 4.5% of them appeared once. Around 22% of the sample lies in the top ten.

Details on this clonotype: This clone's antigen is unknown. Nothing much larger sits one base from this clone, and base qualities are not available.

Sample: PBMCs, taken on the day of the yellow fever booster vaccination. The rearrangement joined TRBV7-2 to TRBJ2-1; 9 bases in the junction line up with TRBD1. The receptor comes from a man aged 18 to 29 who received the YFV17D yellow fever vaccine. The DNA sequence is given as TGTGCCAGCAGCTTAACAGGGGGCCTCGGCAATGAGCAGTTCTTC. This sequence encodes CASSLTGGLGNEQFF.